Listed here are 11 T cell receptor beta chains from one sample, sequenced in a study of OX40 agonist ivuxolimab in advanced cancers. Method: immunoSEQ multiplex PCR; TCRdb's copy keeps in-frame clones and lacks some. In the table there are about 78,000 clones, about nine tenths of which are singletons. The sample was CD4+ or CD8+ T cells sorted from blood, taken in a trial of the OX40 agonist ivuxolimab. Every receptor here comes from an adult with an advanced solid tumor such as melanoma, head and neck, liver or kidney cancer.

The chain is built from TRBV5-4 and TRBJ1-1; the match to TRBD1 covers 7 bases. With V trimmed by 0 bases and J by 1 base, 3 bases remained unmatched. Germline V gene data show CDR1 as SGHNT and CDR2 as YYREEE (reference sequence). The CDR3 has 15 amino acids. CDR3 bases: TGTGCCAGCAGCTTGGTCAGGGGGGGGAACACTGAAGCTTTCTTT. Translated, it gives CASSLVRGGNTEAFF.

The chain uses TRBV10-3 and TRBJ2-7; D is possibly TRBD1 (5 bases). This CDR3 comprises 14 residues. The germline V gene encodes CDR1 ENHRY and CDR2 SYGVKD. Trimming left V 4 bases short and J 4 bases short, with 14 bases between. Here the CDR3 reads CAISVRESPYEQYF. The CDR3 DNA reads as TGTGCCATCAGTGTCAGGGAATCCCCTTACGAGCAGTACTTC.

The rearrangement links TRBV10-2 to TRBJ2-5; D possibly corresponds to TRBD2 (5 bases). Trimming left V 8 bases short and J 11 bases short, with 21 bases between. The CDR3 covers 13 residues. CDR1 WSHSY and CDR2 SAAADI come from the germline V gene. The CDR3 nucleotides read TGCGCCAGCTTAACCGGACCGGGTACGGGGCAGTACTTC. Amino acids: CASLTGPGTGQYF.

The chain joins TRBV19 to TRBJ2-1; 10 bases are shared with TRBD2. From germline, CDR1 is LNHDA and CDR2 SQIVND (reference sequence). The CDR3 consists of 21 residues. Losses at the gene ends were 5 bases for V and 0 bases for J; bases not matched to a gene: 19. CDR3 bases: TGTGCCAGTAGTTTTTCTGTGACTAGCGGGCCTCTCAGCCCCTCCTACAATGAGCAGTTCTTC. It encodes CASSFSVTSGPLSPSYNEQFF.

This clone came up a few times. The genes are TRBV11-3 and TRBJ1-1, with D possibly TRBD1 on 6 matching bases. V lost 3 bases to trimming and J lost 0 bases, with 20 bases between them. The CDR3 totals 18 residues. Germline CDR1 and CDR2: SGHNT and YENEEA. The CDR3 DNA reads as TGTGCCAGCAGCTTGAGTGGCCGGACAGTAACAATGAACACTGAAGCTTTCTTT. Amino acids: CASSLSGRTVTMNTEAFF. Drawing the rest from reference TRBV11-3 and TRBJ1-1, the complete variable domain is EAGVVQSPRYKIIEKKQPVAFWCNPISGHNTLYWYLQNLGQGPELLIRYENEEAVDDSQLPKDRFSAERLKGVDSTLKIQPAELGDSAVYLCASSLSGRTVTMNTEAFFGQGTRLTVV.

The chain uses TRBV10-3 and TRBJ2-5, with TRBD2 matching over 8 bases. The germline gives CDR1 ENHRY, CDR2 SYGVKD. This CDR3 comprises 14 residues. J was trimmed by 5 bases and V by 6 bases; bases with no gene match: 8. The CDR3 DNA reads as TGTGCCATCAGCGAAGAGGGCGGGAGGGAGACCCAGTACTTC. Translating gives CAISEEGGRETQYF.

The CDR3 DNA reads as TGTGCCAGCAGCCAAGTTACAGCGGGAGGCTTCACAGATACGCAGTATTTT. Translation gives CASSQVTAGGFTDTQYF. V is TRBV4-2 and J is TRBJ2-3, with 9 bases matching TRBD2. V dropped 1 base and J dropped 2; count of bases not matched to a gene: 7. CDR3 length: 17 amino acids. Germline assignment: CDR1 LGHNA and CDR2 YNFKEQ.

This sequence joins TRBV27 and TRBJ2-7; D unresolved. The ends were cut back, 2 bases at V and 2 bases at J, with 13 bases in the middle. CDR3 length equals 15 residues. Germline V gene data show CDR1 as MNHEY and CDR2 as SMNVEV (reference sequence). This CDR3 is CASSLASRTTYEQYF. The CDR3, as DNA: TGTGCCAGCAGTTTAGCATCGAGGACCACCTACGAGCAGTACTTC.

This sequence joins TRBV19 and TRBJ2-1; 9 bases map to TRBD1. Germline-derived CDR1 and CDR2 are LNHDA and SQIVND (reference sequence). After removal of 3 bases from V and 8 bases from J, the junction contained 11 bases not matched to a gene. The CDR3 runs to 16 residues. CDR3 sequence (DNA): TGTGCCAGTAGTATTTTACCGGGACAGGGTAGCCATGAGCAGTTCTTC. This codes for CASSILPGQGSHEQFF.

V and J are TRBV28 and TRBJ2-5; D might be TRBD1 or TRBD2, each matching 5 bases. The J call may be incorrect, as the DNA end agrees better with TRBJ2-7. The CDR3 runs to 15 residues. The germline V gene encodes CDR1 MDHEN and CDR2 SYDVKM. DNA of the CDR3: TGTGCCAGCAGTACGGGGTTGGGGCGGTGGTACGAGCAGTACTTC. This codes for CASSTGLGRWYEQYF.

The gene calls are TRBV21-1 and TRBJ2-7; TRBD2 was called by the table and not checked on the DNA. TRBV21-1 is reported as a pseudogene. This CDR3 contains 14 residues. The CDR3 nucleotides are TGTGCCAGCAGCAAACGGTCTAGCGGGTACGAGCAGTACTTC. Residues: CASSKRSSGYEQYF.